The 21 T cell receptor beta chains below were found in one sample sequenced in a study of T cells in women clearing cervical HPV infection. Using immunoSEQ multiplex PCR, the repertoire was profiled, and TCRdb retains in-frame clones only, with some absent. Recorded here are about 22,000 clones; the top ten clones represent over 4.5%. Input material: blood buffy coat. Receptors were obtained from a woman aged 18-69 years with a cervical HPV16 infection that either progressed to CIN3+ or cleared (not recorded which).

As regards this clone: The CDR3 end lies 3 residues beyond the end of the read and is filled in from the germline J gene. V usage is TRBV19 and J usage is TRBJ1-6, with TRBD1 as a possible D gene (5 bases). V lost 5 bases, J lost 7 bases, and 18 bases lay in between. The CDR3 covers 16 residues. Germline V lookup: CDR1 LNHDA, CDR2 SQIVND (reference sequence). CDR3 sequence reads: CASSRNPGIQNSPLHF. CDR3 DNA (partial): TGTGCCAGTAGTCGAAACCCAGGGATTCAGAATTCACCC. Full variable domain (rest looked up from reference TRBV19 and TRBJ1-6): DGGITQSPKYLFRKEGQNVTLSCEQNLNHDAMYWYRQDPGQGLRLIYYSQIVNDFQKGDIAEGYSVSREKKESFPLTVTSAQKNPTAFYLCASSRNPGIQNSPLHFGNGTRLTVT.

As concerns this clone: The read gets to within 3 residues of the CDR3 end, and the germline J gene fills in the rest. The V call is TRBV7-2, the J call TRBJ2-7; 9 bases line up with TRBD1. The CDR3 is 15 amino acids. J lost 5 bases, V lost 3 bases, and 8 bases had no gene match. Germline V CDR1 and CDR2: SGHTA, FQGNSA. The part of the CDR3 DNA that was read is TGTGCCAGCAGCTTTAAGACAGGGGGTCCCCACGAG. It is translated as CASSFKTGGPHE. The CDR3 in its entirety is CASSFKTGGPHEQYF.

Details on this clone: The read finishes 3 residues shy of the CDR3 end, and the germline J gene is used to complete it. The chain combines TRBV7-9 with TRBJ2-7; D gene uncertain. V was shortened by 10 bases and J by 0 bases, with 16 bases between the two germline ends. Germline lookup yields CDR1 SEHNR and CDR2 FQNEAQ (reference sequence). The CDR3 covers 14 residues. The CDR3 sequence is CATAGSLSSYEQYF. The part of the CDR3 DNA that was read is TGTGCCACTGCCGGGTCCTTAAGCTCCTACGAG.

Turning to this clone: The read falls 3 residues short of the CDR3 end, and the missing part is taken from the germline J gene. The V call is TRBV10-1, the J call TRBJ1-1, with D perhaps matching TRBD1 (6 bases). The V end was cut by 2 bases, the J end by 3 bases, with 7 bases between. This CDR3 region has 13 residues. Germline CDR1 WNHNN, CDR2 SYGVQD (reference sequence). This CDR3 is CASSERTDTEAFF. CDR3 bases read: TGCGCCAGCAGTGAGAGGACAGACACTGAA.

Details on this clone: The read is 3 residues too short to cover the CDR3 end, so that end is filled in from the germline J gene. This chain links TRBV12-5 with TRBJ2-3, with 8 bases aligning to TRBD2. This CDR3 is built from 14 residues. The V gene's germline CDR1 is LGHNT and CDR2 FRNRAP. Trimming cost V 5 bases and J 5 bases; bases outside gene matches: 6. The covered CDR3 bases are TGTGCTAGTGGTCCGGGGGGGCATCAAGATACG. Translation gives CASGPGGHQDT. The full CDR3 protein is CASGPGGHQDTQYF.

Note on this clone: Read data end 3 residues before the CDR3 end; the end is taken from the germline J gene. The V and J genes are TRBV7-9 and TRBJ2-4; the match to TRBD1 covers 7 bases. In germline, CDR1 is SEHNR, CDR2 FQNEAQ (reference sequence). The CDR3 totals 14 residues. The DNA read from the CDR3 is TGTGCCAGCAGCTCCCAACAGGGGAACTATGGT. Its translation: CASSSQQGNYG. The complete CDR3 sequence is CASSSQQGNYGQYF. Filled out from reference TRBV7-9 and TRBJ2-4, the complete variable domain reads DTGVSQNPRHKITKRGQNVTFRCDPISEHNRLYWYRQTLGQGPEFLTYFQNEAQLEKSRLLSDRFSAERPKGSFSTLEIQRTEQGDSAMYLCASSSQQGNYGQYFGAGTRLSVL.

Comment on this clone: The read stops 3 residues short of the end of the CDR3; the missing end is completed from the germline J gene. The chain uses TRBV19 and TRBJ1-1; a possible D gene is TRBD1 (5 bases). The CDR3 sequence is 14 residues long. Trimming left V 3 bases short and J 5 bases short, with 13 bases between. The V gene's germline CDR1 is LNHDA and CDR2 SQIVND (reference sequence). The part of the CDR3 DNA that was read is TGTGCCAGTAGTATCGGGGGAGGTGTTACTGAA. Translation gives CASSIGGGVTE. The complete CDR3 sequence is CASSIGGGVTEAFF.

As for this clone: The read ends 3 residues shy of where the CDR3 ends; the end is completed using the germline J gene. This chain links TRBV20-1 with TRBJ2-1; 9 bases match TRBD2. The germline V gene encodes CDR1 DFQATT and CDR2 SNEGSKA (reference sequence). Trimming removed 3 bases from V and 6 bases from J; junction bases left unmatched: 6. This CDR3 contains 14 residues. The CDR3 DNA, read in part, is TGCAGTGCTAGGCGCCTAGCGGGGACCAATGAG. This translates into CSARRLAGTNE. The whole CDR3 protein reads CSARRLAGTNEQFF.

Note on this clone: The CDR3 end lies 3 residues beyond the end of the read and is filled in from the germline J gene. The chain is built from TRBV7-9 and TRBJ1-6; D gene unclear. Germline CDR1 SEHNR, CDR2 FQNEAQ (reference sequence). V was shortened by 1 base and J by 10 bases, with 8 bases between the two germline ends. CDR3 length: 13 residues. The part of the CDR3 DNA that was read is TGTGCCAGCAGCTTAGTGGTAGAATCACCC. It encodes CASSLVVESP. The full CDR3 is CASSLVVESPLHF.

Of note for this clone: The sequence runs out 3 residues before the end of the CDR3; the remainder is reconstructed from the germline J gene. This sequence joins TRBV11-1 and TRBJ1-3, with D tentatively TRBD1 (6 bases). Deletions cut 5 bases from V and 2 bases from J, with 13 bases between. This CDR3 has 15 residues. CDR1 is SGHAT and CDR2 is FQDESV in the germline V gene (reference sequence). CDR3 amino acids: CASSRGDITGNTIYF. CDR3 DNA (partial): TGTGCCAGCAGCCGAGGGGACATCACTGGAAACACC.

Notes on this clone: The CDR3 end lies 3 residues beyond the end of the read and is filled in from the germline J gene. The rearrangement joins TRBV7-3 to TRBJ2-2; 7 bases align to TRBD1. V gave up 5 bases and J gave up 4 bases; unmatched junction bases: 4. The CDR3 is 14 amino acids. Looked up from germline, CDR1 is SGHTA and CDR2 is FQGTGA. This CDR3 is CASSAPGGTGELFF. The sequenced part of the CDR3 DNA is TGTGCCAGCAGCGCCCCAGGGGGCACCGGGGAG.

Remarks on this clone: The CDR3 end lies 3 residues beyond the end of the read and is filled in from the germline J gene. This chain joins TRBV5-1 and TRBJ1-1; D unclear. Between the trimmed V and J ends, which lost 4 bases and 7 bases, there was a span of 14 bases. The CDR3 runs to 13 residues. CDR1 and CDR2 (germline): SGHRS, YFSETQ. CDR3 bases read: TGCGCCAGCAGCCGCGGGCAGTTCGATGAA. Protein product: CASSRGQFDE. The complete CDR3 reads CASSRGQFDEAFF.

Its frequency marks this clone as medium-sized. The read falls 3 residues short of the CDR3 end, and the missing part is taken from the germline J gene. This chain connects TRBV2 to TRBJ1-2, with 10 bases that match TRBD1. This CDR3 contains 13 residues. Germline loops: CDR1 SNHLY, CDR2 FYNNEI. CDR3 region: CASNRDRGYGYTF. Partial CDR3 DNA: TGTGCCAGCAACCGGGACAGGGGCTACGGC.

Points on this clone: The CDR3 is cut off 3 residues early in the read; its end comes from the germline J gene. The gene calls are TRBV12-3 or TRBV12-4 and TRBJ2-1; possibly TRBD2 for D (6 bases). The V end lost 6 bases, the J end lost 3 bases, and 12 bases lay between the germline ends. This CDR3 has 14 residues. This CDR3 reads CASSGDGGYNEQFF. The CDR3 DNA, read in part, is TGTGCCAGCAGCGGGGACGGGGGCTACAATGAG.

With respect to this clone: The read falls 3 residues short of the CDR3 end, and the missing part is taken from the germline J gene. This chain joins TRBV5-1 and TRBJ1-4, with a possible D match to TRBD1 (5 bases). Trimming left V 0 bases short and J 8 bases short, with 11 bases between. From germline, CDR1 is SGHRS and CDR2 YFSETQ. The CDR3 runs to 14 residues. CDR3 loop: CASSLEGRNEKLFF. The CDR3 DNA, read in part, is TGCGCCAGCAGCTTGGAGGGGAGAAACGAAAAA.

A note on this clone: The CDR3 extends 3 residues past the end of the read, so its final part is completed from the germline J gene. The chain has TRBV19 and TRBJ2-7; 9 bases align to TRBD1. With 6 bases clipped from V and 5 bases from J, the junction kept 11 bases outside the gene matches. CDR1 and CDR2 from the germline V gene are LNHDA and SQIVND (reference sequence). This CDR3 contains 15 residues. CDR3 DNA (partial): TGTGCCAGTAGACCCACAAGGGACAGGGCGAACGAG. Its translation: CASRPTRDRANE. The full CDR3 protein reads CASRPTRDRANEQYF.

As to this clone: The CDR3 end is not reached by the read, which stops 3 residues before it; the germline J gene fills it in. This chain connects TRBV18 to TRBJ2-7, with D maybe TRBD2 (5 bases). Germline CDR1 is KGHSH and CDR2 is LQKENI. The CDR3 covers 13 residues. V was pared by 2 bases and J by 1 base, with 6 bases between. The CDR3 here is CASSPSGSYEQYF. Partial CDR3 DNA: TGTGCCAGCTCACCAAGCGGATCCTACGAG.

About this clone: Sequencing ends 3 residues short of the CDR3 end; the germline J gene provides the rest. This chain uses TRBV29-1 with TRBJ2-7, with D perhaps TRBD1 (7 bases). CDR3 length: 12 residues. V shed 7 bases and J shed 6 bases, with 16 bases lying between them. In germline, CDR1 is SQVTM, CDR2 ANQGSEA. CDR3 protein: CSASGTAGEQYF. The CDR3 DNA, read in part, is TGCAGCGCATCCGGGACAGCGGGCGAG.

As concerns this clone: The read comes to an end 3 residues before the CDR3 does, leaving the germline J gene to fill in the end. The chain employs TRBV11-2 and TRBJ2-5, with D tentatively TRBD2 (6 bases). The CDR3 runs 14 residues. Trimming cost V 3 bases and J 5 bases, with 13 bases left between them. Germline V gene lookup returns CDR1 SGHAT and CDR2 FQNNGV. The CDR3 sequence: CASSLGTRTETQYF. The CDR3 bases that were read are TGTGCCAGCAGCTTGGGGACTCGAACGGAGACC.

A note on this clone: The observed sequence ends 3 residues before the CDR3 terminus, with the missing tail filled in from the germline J gene. The genes are TRBV14 and TRBJ2-1; 12 nucleotides agree with TRBD2. The CDR3 covers 14 residues. V shed 8 bases, J shed 7 bases, and the junction held 6 bases outside the gene matches. Germline loops: CDR1 SGHDN, CDR2 FVKESK. This CDR3 reads CASQTSGRPNEQFF. CDR3 bases read: TGTGCCAGCCAGACTAGCGGGAGACCAAATGAG.

As regards this clone: The observed sequence ends 3 residues before the CDR3 terminus, with the missing tail filled in from the germline J gene. This chain links TRBV6-1 with TRBJ1-1; perhaps TRBD1 as D (6 bases). The CDR3 loop spans 19 amino acids. CDR1 is MNHNS, CDR2 SASEGT, per germline. V was cut by 0 bases and J by 2 bases, with 22 bases left in between. The covered CDR3 bases are TGTGCCAGCAGTGAAGCCATTTTGTGGGGGCTGGCGGGAAACACTGAA. Its translation: CASSEAILWGLAGNTE. The whole CDR3 protein is CASSEAILWGLAGNTEAFF.